Listed below are T cell receptor beta chains from one sample, sequenced in a study of cytomegalovirus exposure and HLA in healthy donors. This table comes from immunoSEQ multiplex PCR, and its TCRdb copy is limited to in-frame clones, with some not included. The data contain more than 40,000 clones, approximately 84% of them singletons. The sequencing input was PBMCs. The receptors originated from a man in his fifties or sixties in good health and CMV-seronegative. The CDR3 runs from the conserved cysteine through the conserved F or W. The D gene is left open where the match is weak. Rows may omit the clone size; those that give it use once, few, many or a size class.

V gene,D gene,clone size,J gene,CDR3 DNA,CDR3 protein
TRBV9,.,.,TRBJ2-7,TGTGCCAGCAGCCCAACCGGGAAAGGCTATGAGCAGTACTTC,CASSPTGKGYEQYF
TRBV27,TRBD1,.,TRBJ1-2,TGTGCCAGCACCACTATGACAGGGGACTATGGCTACACCTTC,CASTTMTGDYGYTF
TRBV29-1,.,once,TRBJ1-5,TGCAGCGTTACTACAGGGAGGGGCGGCAATCAGCCCCAGCATTTT,CSVTTGRGGNQPQHF
TRBV5-6,TRBD1,.,TRBJ1-4,TGTGCCAGCAACCGCCGTGGACAGGGTGAAAAACTGTTTTTT,CASNRRGQGEKLFF
TRBV19,.,.,TRBJ2-2,TGTGCCAGTAGTAGGGCCTCAACCGGGGAGCTGTTTTTT,CASSRASTGELFF
TRBV5-4,.,.,TRBJ1-4,TGTGCCAGCAGCTTGGCCAGAGGGGGTCCTAATGAAAAACTGTTTTTT,CASSLARGGPNEKLFF
TRBV7-9,.,few,TRBJ2-5,TGTGCCAGCAGCTTAAATGCGGGGGCGGGGCAAGAGACCCAGTACTTC,CASSLNAGAGQETQYF
TRBV28,TRBD1,.,TRBJ2-7,TGTGCCAGCAGTCGTCAGGGGGTGTTTCACGAGCAGTACTTC,CASSRQGVFHEQYF
TRBV7-9,TRBD2,once,TRBJ2-5,TGTTCCAGCAGCCCCAGCGGTCTAGCGGGAGGGATACACCAAGAGACCCAGTACTTC,CSSSPSGLAGGIHQETQYF
TRBV28,.,.,TRBJ1-2,TGTGCCAGCAGCCGTAATTTTGGCTACACCTTC,CASSRNFGYTF
TRBV7-6,TRBD2,.,TRBJ2-2,TGTGCCAGCAGCCCTGAGCTGGCGGGGGGACGTGGCGGGGAGCTGTTTTTT,CASSPELAGGRGGELFF
TRBV4-3,.,few,TRBJ2-6,TGCGCCAGCAGCCAAGAACAGTTACCGGGGGCCAACGTCCTGACTTTC,CASSQEQLPGANVLTF